A single sample is the source of the 15 T cell receptor beta chains below, sequenced in a study of blood T cells in healthy people across ages. Primed by a sample-barcoded 5' primer and a J-beta primer mix, a second PCR proceeded for roughly 6 to 12 cycles. TCRdb analysed the 5' RACE reads with MiXCR anew, one entry per CDR3 protein. The sample shows roughly 1,300,000 distinct CDR3 sequences, approximately 59% of them seen only once. Specimen: blood. The receptors here all came from a man between 18 and 35 years old in good health.

In the case of this clonotype: A single base separates this from a much larger clone, so it may be a read error. The chain links TRBV15 to TRBJ2-1; 9 positions match TRBD2. The CDR3 has 14 residues. Germline V gene sequence: CDR1 LNHNV, CDR2 YYDKDF (reference sequence). CDR3 sequence: CVTSVAGEANEQFF. DNA of the CDR3: TGTGTCACCAGCGTAGCGGGGGAGGCAAATGAGCAGTTCTTC.

The chain joins TRBV5-1 to TRBJ2-5; D gene ambiguous. The tail of the sequence fits TRBJ2-7 better, so the J call may be wrong. CDR3 size: 15 residues. CDR1 and CDR2 (germline): SGHRS, YFSETQ. The CDR3 DNA is TGCGCCAGCAGCTCTTCAGCAGACACCACTTACGAGCAGTACTTC. Translation gives CASSSSADTTYEQYF.

The chain joins TRBV12-3 or TRBV12-4 to TRBJ2-5; a weak D match, TRBD1 (6 bases). The V end was cut by 1 base, the J end by 3 bases, with 12 bases between. The CDR3 covers 15 residues. The CDR3 protein is CASSLGWGREETQYF. The CDR3 DNA is TGTGCCAGCAGTTTAGGCTGGGGGCGCGAAGAGACCCAGTACTTC.

The DNA for the CDR3 is TGTGCCAGCATGATGGGGTGGACTGAAGCTTTCTTT. Translating gives CASMMGWTEAFF. The rearrangement joins TRBV6-1 to TRBJ1-1; D gene uncertain. The germline V gene encodes CDR1 MNHNS and CDR2 SASEGT. This CDR3 spans 12 amino acids. V was trimmed by 7 bases and J by 5 bases, leaving 11 bases between them.

The table lists this clonotype with a few counts. The junction does not match germline at one end; this may be a read error. This chain links TRBV12-3 or TRBV12-4 with TRBJ2-1; D is perhaps TRBD2 (7 bases). CDR3 length: 16 residues. The CDR3 DNA is TGTGCCAGCAGGTTAGGGGGGGGATTCCGCTCCGGTGAGCAGTTCTTC. Translating gives CASRLGGGFRSGEQFF.

This clonotype was recorded a few times. The chain is built from TRBV21-1 and TRBJ1-6. TRBV21-1 is labeled a pseudogene. There are 14 residues in the CDR3. The CDR3 here is CASSNCRFVAPLHF. CDR3 nucleotide sequence: TGTGCCAGCAGCAATTGCAGGTTCGTCGCACCCCTCCACTTT.

The chain employs TRBV30 and TRBJ1-2, with D hard to call. This CDR3 is 14 amino acids long. V lost 0 bases to trimming and J lost 4 bases, with 12 bases between them. The germline V gene has CDR1 GTSNPN and CDR2 SVGIG (reference sequence). CDR3 sequence reads: CAWSVKMSGYGYTF. The CDR3 coding sequence is TGTGCCTGGAGTGTAAAGATGAGTGGCTATGGCTACACCTTC.

This clonotype was observed a few times. V gene TRBV15 combines with J gene TRBJ2-1; 7 bases line up with TRBD2. J was trimmed by 13 bases and V by 0 bases; bases with no gene match: 6. There are 13 residues in the CDR3. Germline V gene lookup returns CDR1 LNHNV and CDR2 YYDKDF (reference sequence). CDR3 residues: CATSRDPSGGQFF. The CDR3 DNA reads as TGTGCCACCAGCAGAGATCCTTCGGGAGGTCAGTTCTTC.

The chain employs TRBV29-1 and TRBJ1-1; D unclear. CDR1 SQVTM and CDR2 ANQGSEA come from the germline V gene. The CDR3 has 11 amino acids. The germline V and J ends were trimmed by 4 bases and 4 bases, with 7 bases remaining between them. CDR3 loop: CSVVAATEAFF. In DNA, the CDR3 is TGCAGCGTTGTGGCCGCCACTGAAGCTTTCTTT.

The genes are TRBV3-1 and TRBJ2-3; tentatively, D is TRBD2 (6 bases). V lost 4 bases and J 2 bases, leaving 10 bases between the germline ends. Germline-derived CDR1 and CDR2 are LGHDT and YNNKEL (reference sequence). The CDR3 extends over 14 amino acids. The CDR3 loop reads CASSRGLPTDTQYF. In DNA form, the CDR3 reads TGTGCCAGCAGCCGGGGACTTCCCACAGATACGCAGTATTTT.

V usage is TRBV18 and J usage is TRBJ2-7, with 10 bases that match TRBD2. Germline V lookup: CDR1 KGHSH, CDR2 LQKENI. CDR3 length: 15 amino acids. V shed 1 base, J shed 3 bases, and the junction held 3 bases outside the gene matches. The CDR3 nucleotides are TGTGCCAGCTCACCACAGAGGACTAGCGGCTACGAGCAGTACTTC. Its translation: CASSPQRTSGYEQYF.

This clonotype has only a few counts. This rearrangement joins TRBV13 to TRBJ2-7; TRBD2 aligns across 8 bases. The CDR3 has 13 residues. Unmatched junction bases numbered 5, after V lost 4 bases and J lost 6 bases. Looked up from germline, CDR1 is PRHDT and CDR2 is FYEKMQ (reference sequence). The CDR3 loop reads CASSSTRGAEQYF. CDR3 sequence (DNA): TGTGCCAGCAGCTCCACGCGGGGGGCCGAGCAGTACTTC.

A few counts support this clonotype. The rearrangement uses TRBV4-1 and TRBJ1-5, with D possibly matching TRBD1 (5 bases). Germline V CDR1 and CDR2: MGHRA, YSYEKL. V dropped 0 bases and J dropped 4 bases, with 13 bases sitting between them. The CDR3 has 16 residues. CDR3 in DNA: TGCGCCAGCAGCCAAGATTTAGGGGCGCAGAATCAGCCCCAGCATTTT. Protein sequence: CASSQDLGAQNQPQHF.

The V call is TRBV29-1, the J call TRBJ1-2, with a tentative D call TRBD1 (5 bases). The V end lost 4 bases, the J end lost 4 bases, and 13 bases lay between the germline ends. Germline assignment: CDR1 SQVTM and CDR2 ANQGSEA. The length of the CDR3 is 13 residues. The CDR3 protein is CSVVAAGGYGYTF. In DNA form, the CDR3 reads TGCAGCGTTGTGGCGGCTGGGGGCTATGGCTACACCTTC.

The chain recombines TRBV20-1 with TRBJ2-7; D is unresolved. The CDR3 runs 15 residues. Germline V lookup: CDR1 DFQATT, CDR2 SNEGSKA (reference sequence). The V gene lost 1 base and the J gene lost 4 bases, with 17 bases spanning the gap. For the CDR3, the DNA is TGCAGTGCTAGAGTTGGGTCCGATAGAGAATACGAGCAGTACTTC. This codes for CSARVGSDREYEQYF.